This T cell receptor (beta chain) was sequenced during a study of T cell repertoires in cytomegalovirus infection. Whole-study context: Indications came from public TCR beta signatures; they pointed to CMV infection and to a matching HLA type. Study findings and constraints: The ex vivo response showed dominance by HLA-C-restricted CMV-specific TCR beta clonotypes. Adding up the frequency of public TCR beta families identified people who carried CMV plus the relevant HLA.

The CDR3 consists of 17 residues. Germline CDR1 reads SNHLY; CDR2 reads FYNNEI. The junction had 9 bases not matched to a gene; V was cut back by 1 base and J by 4 bases. MiXCR was run by TCRdb on the reads, yielding one entry per CDR3 protein. The sample gives around 630,000 distinct CDR3 sequences, approximately 25% of which show up once; 6.5% to 10% is in the top ten. Only a few counts were recorded for this clonotype. Its target is unknown. V and J are TRBV2 and TRBJ2-3; 9 bases fit TRBD2. The sequencing sample was made of CD8+ T cells from PBMCs. The receptor's source is a human donor in good health (CMV status not recorded). Some clones in this sample may be carry-over from other donors' samples. CDR3 bases: TGTGCCAGCAGTGAAGAAAGAGCTAGCGGGGCGGCAGATACGCAGTATTTT. It translates to CASSEERASGAADTQYF.